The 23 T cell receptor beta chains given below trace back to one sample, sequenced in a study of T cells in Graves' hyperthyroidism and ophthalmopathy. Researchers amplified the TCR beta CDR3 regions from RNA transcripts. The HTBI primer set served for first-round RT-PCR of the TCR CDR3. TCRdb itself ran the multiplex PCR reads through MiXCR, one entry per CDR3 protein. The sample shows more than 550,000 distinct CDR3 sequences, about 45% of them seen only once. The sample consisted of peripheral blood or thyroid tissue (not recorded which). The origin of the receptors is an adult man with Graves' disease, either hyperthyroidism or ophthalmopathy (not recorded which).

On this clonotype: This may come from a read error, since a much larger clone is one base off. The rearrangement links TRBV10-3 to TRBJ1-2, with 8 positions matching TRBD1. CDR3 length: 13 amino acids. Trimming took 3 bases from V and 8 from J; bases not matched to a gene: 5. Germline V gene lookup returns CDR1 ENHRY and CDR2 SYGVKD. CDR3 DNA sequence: TGTGCCATCAGTGATGACAGGGGTTACGGCTACACCTTC. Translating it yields CAISDDRGYGYTF.

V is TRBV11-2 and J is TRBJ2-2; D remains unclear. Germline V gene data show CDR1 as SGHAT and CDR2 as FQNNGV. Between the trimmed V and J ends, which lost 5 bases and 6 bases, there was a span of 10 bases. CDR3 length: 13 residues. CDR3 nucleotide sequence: TGTGCCAGCAGCAAGGCTAGTGCCGGGGAGCTGTTTTTT. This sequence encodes CASSKASAGELFF. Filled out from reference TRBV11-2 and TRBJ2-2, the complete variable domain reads EAGVAQSPRYKIIEKRQSVAFWCNPISGHATLYWYQQILGQGPKLLIQFQNNGVVDDSQLPKDRFSAERLKGVDSTLKIQPAKLEDSAVYLCASSKASAGELFFGEGSRLTVL.

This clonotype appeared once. CDR3 region: CATSRETGGAYGYTF. DNA for the CDR3: TGTGCCACCAGCAGAGAGACAGGGGGCGCATATGGCTACACCTTC. The chain carries TRBV15 and TRBJ1-2, with 10 nucleotides matching TRBD1. The CDR3 sequence is 15 residues long. J gave up 5 bases and V 0 bases, and 3 bases lay outside the gene matches. From germline, CDR1 is LNHNV and CDR2 YYDKDF (reference sequence).

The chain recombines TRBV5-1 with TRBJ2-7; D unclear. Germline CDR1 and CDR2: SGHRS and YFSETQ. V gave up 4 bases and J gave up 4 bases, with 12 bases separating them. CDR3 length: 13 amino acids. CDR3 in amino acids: CASSLHNNYEQYF. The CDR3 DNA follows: TGCGCCAGCAGCCTCCATAACAATTACGAGCAGTACTTC.

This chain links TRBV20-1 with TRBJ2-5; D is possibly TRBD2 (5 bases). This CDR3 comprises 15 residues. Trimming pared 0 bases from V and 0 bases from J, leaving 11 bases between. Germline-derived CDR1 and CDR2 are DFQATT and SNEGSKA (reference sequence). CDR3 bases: TGCAGTGCTAGAGATCTAGCCAAGTACCAAGAGACCCAGTACTTC. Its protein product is CSARDLAKYQETQYF.

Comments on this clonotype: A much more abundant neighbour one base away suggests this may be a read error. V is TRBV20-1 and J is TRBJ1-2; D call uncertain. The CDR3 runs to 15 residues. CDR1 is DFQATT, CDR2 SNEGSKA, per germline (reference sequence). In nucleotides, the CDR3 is TGCAGTGCTAGAGACCCGGAGGTCCCGGGATATGGCCACACCTTC. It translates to CSARDPEVPGYGHTF.

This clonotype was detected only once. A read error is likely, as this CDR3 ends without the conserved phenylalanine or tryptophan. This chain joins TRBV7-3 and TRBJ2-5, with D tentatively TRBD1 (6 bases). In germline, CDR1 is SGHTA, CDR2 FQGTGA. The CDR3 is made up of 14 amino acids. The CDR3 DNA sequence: TGTGCTAGAGCCATCAGGGGCCAAATGGTTACCCAGTACCTC. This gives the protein CARAIRGQMVTQYL.

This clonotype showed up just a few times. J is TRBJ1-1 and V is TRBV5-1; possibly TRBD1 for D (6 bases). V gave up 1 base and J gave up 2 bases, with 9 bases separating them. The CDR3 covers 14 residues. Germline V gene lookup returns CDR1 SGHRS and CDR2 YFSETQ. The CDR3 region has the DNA TGCGCCAGCAGCTTGACAGGGATAAACACTGAAGCTTTCTTT. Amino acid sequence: CASSLTGINTEAFF.

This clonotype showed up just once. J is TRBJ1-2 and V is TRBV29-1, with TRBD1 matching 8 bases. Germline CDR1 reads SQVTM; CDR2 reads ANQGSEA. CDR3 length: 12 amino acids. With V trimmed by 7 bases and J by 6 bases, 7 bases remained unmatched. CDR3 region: CSARTGTHGYTF. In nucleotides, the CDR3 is TGCAGCGCCCGGACAGGGACGCATGGCTACACCTTC.

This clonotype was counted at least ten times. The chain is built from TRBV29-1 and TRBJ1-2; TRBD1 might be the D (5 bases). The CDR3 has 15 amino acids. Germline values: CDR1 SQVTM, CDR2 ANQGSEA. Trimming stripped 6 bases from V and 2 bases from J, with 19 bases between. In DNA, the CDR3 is TGCAGCGTAACCGCTCCATCAGGGACGAACTATGGCTACACCTTC. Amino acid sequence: CSVTAPSGTNYGYTF.

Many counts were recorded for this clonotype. For the CDR3, the DNA is TGCAGCGTTGATGCGGGGGCCCCATACGAGCAGTACTTC. Protein product: CSVDAGAPYEQYF. The chain recombines TRBV29-1 with TRBJ2-7; weak D call: TRBD2 (7 bases). This CDR3 has 13 residues. V shed 3 bases and J shed 4 bases, with 13 bases lying between them. Germline CDR1 reads SQVTM; CDR2 reads ANQGSEA.

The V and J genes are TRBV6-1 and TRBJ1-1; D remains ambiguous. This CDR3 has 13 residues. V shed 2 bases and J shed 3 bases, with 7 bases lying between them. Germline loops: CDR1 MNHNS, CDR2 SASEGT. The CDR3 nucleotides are TGTGCCAGCAGTGAACTACTCTACACTGAAGCTTTCTTT. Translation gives CASSELLYTEAFF.

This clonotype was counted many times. CDR3 region: CASMKGVNTEAFF. The CDR3 DNA reads as TGTGCCAGCATGAAAGGGGTTAACACTGAAGCTTTCTTT. This sequence joins TRBV2 and TRBJ1-1, with D tentatively TRBD1 (5 bases). The CDR3 totals 13 residues. V gave up 7 bases and J gave up 2 bases, with 11 bases separating them. Germline CDR1 SNHLY, CDR2 FYNNEI.

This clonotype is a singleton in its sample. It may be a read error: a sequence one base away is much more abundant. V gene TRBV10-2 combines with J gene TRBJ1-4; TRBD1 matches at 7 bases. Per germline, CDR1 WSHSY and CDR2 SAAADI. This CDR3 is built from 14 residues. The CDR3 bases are TGTGCCAGCAGTCAAGACAGGGTGGGTGAAAAACTGTTTTTT. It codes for CASSQDRVGEKLFF.

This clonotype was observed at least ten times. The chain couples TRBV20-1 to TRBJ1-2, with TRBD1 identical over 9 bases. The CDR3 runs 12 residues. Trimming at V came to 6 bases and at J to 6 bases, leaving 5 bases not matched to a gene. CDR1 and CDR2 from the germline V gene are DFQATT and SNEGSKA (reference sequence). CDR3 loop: CSAHDRGDGYTF. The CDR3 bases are TGCAGTGCCCACGACAGGGGGGATGGCTACACCTTC.

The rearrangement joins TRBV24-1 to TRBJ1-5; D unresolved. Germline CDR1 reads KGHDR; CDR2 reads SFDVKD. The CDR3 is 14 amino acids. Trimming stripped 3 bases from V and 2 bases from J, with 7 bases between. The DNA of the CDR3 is TGTGCCACCAGTGATCCGGGATGCAATCAGCCCCAGCATTTT. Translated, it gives CATSDPGCNQPQHF.

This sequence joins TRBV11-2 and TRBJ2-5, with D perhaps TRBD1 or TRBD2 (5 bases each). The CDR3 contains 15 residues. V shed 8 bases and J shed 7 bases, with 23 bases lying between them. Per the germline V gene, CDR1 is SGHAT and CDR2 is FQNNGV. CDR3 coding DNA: TGTGCCAGCTCTACCTCACCGGGACCGAGCGGGACCCAGTACTTC. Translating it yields CASSTSPGPSGTQYF. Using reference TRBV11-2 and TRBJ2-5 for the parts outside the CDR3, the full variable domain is EAGVAQSPRYKIIEKRQSVAFWCNPISGHATLYWYQQILGQGPKLLIQFQNNGVVDDSQLPKDRFSAERLKGVDSTLKIQPAKLEDSAVYLCASSTSPGPSGTQYFGPGTRLLVL.

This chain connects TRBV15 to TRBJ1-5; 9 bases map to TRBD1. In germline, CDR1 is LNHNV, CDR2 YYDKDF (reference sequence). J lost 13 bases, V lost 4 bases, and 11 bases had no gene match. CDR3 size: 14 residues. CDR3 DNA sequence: TGTGCCACCAGCATAGACGGGACAGGGCGGGAGCAGCATTTT. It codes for CATSIDGTGREQHF.

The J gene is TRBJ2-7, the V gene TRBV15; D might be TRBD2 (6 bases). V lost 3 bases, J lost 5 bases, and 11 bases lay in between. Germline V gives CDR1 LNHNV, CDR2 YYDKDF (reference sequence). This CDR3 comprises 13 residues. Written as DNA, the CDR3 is TGTGCCACCAGCAGCTTGGAGGGCCACGAGCAGTACTTC. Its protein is CATSSLEGHEQYF.

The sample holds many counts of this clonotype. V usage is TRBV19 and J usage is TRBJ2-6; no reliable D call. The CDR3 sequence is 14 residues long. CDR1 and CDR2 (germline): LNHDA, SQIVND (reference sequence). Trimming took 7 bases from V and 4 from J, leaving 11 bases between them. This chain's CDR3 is CASTPGVGANVLTF. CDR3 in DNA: TGTGCCAGTACCCCTGGGGTCGGGGCCAACGTCCTGACTTTC.

Here the CDR3 DNA reads TGCAGTGCACCCTCCGGCCGGCCAGGCGTGCACGAGCAGTACTTC. Protein sequence: CSAPSGRPGVHEQYF. The chain joins TRBV20-1 to TRBJ2-7; no firm D call. Germline V lookup: CDR1 DFQATT, CDR2 SNEGSKA (reference sequence). The V end was cut by 6 bases, the J end by 5 bases, with 23 bases between. The CDR3 length is 15 residues.

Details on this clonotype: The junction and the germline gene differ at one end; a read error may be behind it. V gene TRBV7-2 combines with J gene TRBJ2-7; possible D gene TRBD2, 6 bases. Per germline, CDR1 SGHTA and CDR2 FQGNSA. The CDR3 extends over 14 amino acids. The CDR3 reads CASSFAGLAGELYF. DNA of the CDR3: TGTGCCAGCAGCTTCGCGGGGCTAGCCGGGGAGCTGTACTTC.

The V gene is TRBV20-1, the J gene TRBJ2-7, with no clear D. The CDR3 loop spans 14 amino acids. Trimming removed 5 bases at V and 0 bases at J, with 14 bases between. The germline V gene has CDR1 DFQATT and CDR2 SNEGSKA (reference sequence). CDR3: CSAPIMDGSYEQYF. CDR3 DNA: TGCAGTGCTCCCATTATGGACGGCTCCTACGAGCAGTACTTC.